This TCR beta chain comes out of a study of blood T cells in healthy people across ages. The CDR3 contains 13 residues. CDR1 LGHDT and CDR2 YNNKEL come from the germline V gene (reference sequence). The V end was cut by 4 bases, the J end by 1 base, with 5 bases between. Through a sample-barcoded 5' primer and a J-beta primer mix, a second PCR was run for roughly 7 to 12 cycles. Researchers report that each sample yielded at least 3 million CDR3-containing paired-end reads. TCRdb analysed the 5' RACE reads with MiXCR anew, one entry per CDR3 protein. The table includes about 620,000 distinct CDR3 sequences, around 52% detected once.

The chain employs TRBV3-1 and TRBJ1-5; the D is unclear. Source material: blood. This sequence was found in a woman of 80 years or more in good health. In DNA, the CDR3 is TGTGCCAGCAGCCCATCAAGCAATCAGCCCCAGCATTTT. It specifies CASSPSSNQPQHF.